This T cell receptor (beta chain) derives from a study of coeliac disease (dated by TCRdb to 2021 to 2024). Background on the whole study: Each coeliac patient was placed into one of three groups: newly diagnosed active disease, refractory coeliac disease type I, or disease controlled by a gluten-free diet. Samples from 26 to 35 subjects were successfully TRB sequenced, and these included some 23 paired samples of bulk unsorted intraepithelial and lamina propria cells. The study applied next-generation sequencing of rearranged TRB and TRG CDR3 regions to small intestinal lymphocyte fractions from coeliac and non-coeliac patients. High-resolution HLA typing was unavailable, so biased TRBV7-2 usage was queried as a proof of principle. Of the roughly 30 patients in the full study, about 22 had coeliac disease confirmed by serology and 8 were controls with non-small intestinal disorders. The study set out to describe the TR repertoires of small intestinal T cells in active coeliac disease, refractory type I coeliac disease, and coeliac disease treated with a gluten-free diet.

Aliquots of over 450,000 cells were frozen in DMSO/FBS in liquid nitrogen, and one aliquot per fraction was used for sequencing. Endoscopy and small intestinal biopsy were performed in all 30 patients in the study. To release lamina propria cells, the biopsy tissue left over after intraepithelial cell isolation was digested with collagenase. Genomic DNA was extracted from frozen unsorted cell fractions using the Qiagen DNeasy blood extraction kit. Library generation was performed with the immunoSEQ multiplex PCR assay. The TR loci underwent multiplexed PCR amplification, with J gene segments targeted by reverse primers and V gene segments targeted by forward primers. Amplified CDR3 regions were sequenced on the Illumina HiSeq System. Regarding the original processing steps: Closely related reads were merged by a nearest-neighbour algorithm to remove PCR and sequencing errors and to collapse the data into unique sequences. Two measures summarised the repertoires: clonality, and T cell density, defined as TR molecules per amount of genomic DNA input. Public TRs were defined as CDR3 amino acid sequences in at least 80% of unsorted samples, then tested for differential abundance between coeliac and control samples. Each lamina propria sample was queried against a list of about 200 published gliadin-specific TRB sequences. Kruskal-Wallis tests followed by Dunn post-tests were used to test for differences in clonality and density between disease groups. Entries here come from immuneACCESS through TCRdb and include only in-frame sequences with V and J called. Some clones fail to appear in such tables; in the studies checked, an unresolved V gene covers under half of the shortfall, and the cause of the remainder is unknown. The V and J calls and the clone size are those of that table, but D and trimming were determined from the DNA. The sample yields about 5,000 clones; around 72% were counted once. The leading ten clones occupy about 6.3% of the sample.

Broad study findings and their caveats: For the most part, TRB repertoires were private, with most amino acid sequences found in only one sample, and V-gene usage showed no significant difference across disease groups. Published gliadin-specific TRB sequences appeared in about 50% of the 18 coeliac lamina propria samples but only 1 of 6 controls. The approach was considered by the authors to be unsuitable for unbiased detection of gliadin-specific T cells, as gliadin-specific T cells are scarce and rarely shared between patients. Separating intraepithelial cells from lamina propria cells did not give high-purity fractions, so cross-contamination between the two compartments may have occurred. Active coeliac intraepithelial and lamina propria samples had lower TRB and TRG repertoire clonality than controls, suggesting that diverse T cells were recruited.

The germline V gene yields SGHTA for CDR1 and FQGTGA for CDR2. The CDR3 runs 15 residues from the cysteine to the phenylalanine. Only the CDR3 DNA stays, 45 bases, in frame from base 1. At the junction V is shortened by 1 base and J by 6 bases; bases outside the gene matches: 3. Remarks on this clone: What antigen it recognizes has not been identified. Within one base of it there is no much larger clone, and no base qualities were kept.

The chain uses TRBV7-3 and TRBJ2-1, with 10 bases matching TRBD1. Sample: lymphocytes from the gut lamina propria. What this sample's cell subset or site label stands for: lamina propria cell (LPC) fraction of small intestinal biopsy. The TCR originated in a man aged 18 to 29 with celiac disease on a gluten-free diet. The CDR3 reads as follows: CASSLMGQGSNEQFF. The nucleotide sequence reads TGTGCCAGCAGCTTAATGGGACAGGGGAGCAATGAGCAGTTCTTC.